This is a list of T cell receptor beta chains from one sample in a study of shared clonotypes between healthy human individuals. Repertoires were generated with immunoSEQ multiplex PCR, while TCRdb's copy carries only in-frame clones and drops some. The table includes about 1,500,000 clones, 96% detected once. Source material: naive CD4+ T cells sorted from blood. The receptors come from a man aged 30 to 45 in good health. Both conserved end residues are part of each CDR3. A D gene is named only where the DNA matches it firmly. Part of the rows lack a size; the others show once, few, many or a class for expanded clones.

V gene	clone size	J gene	D gene	CDR3 protein	CDR3 DNA
TRBV15	-	TRBJ2-1	-	CATSRGQRTYNEQFF	TGTGCCACCAGCAGAGGCCAGCGGACCTACAATGAGCAGTTCTTC
TRBV14	-	TRBJ2-2	-	CASSPRTWNTGELFF	TGTGCCAGCAGCCCCCGTACCTGGAACACCGGGGAGCTGTTTTTT
TRBV5-6	-	TRBJ2-4	TRBD1	CASSLAFTGGGNIQYF	TGTGCCAGCAGCTTGGCCTTTACAGGGGGCGGAAACATTCAGTACTTC
TRBV6-4	-	TRBJ2-1	TRBD2	CASSGLAGTAQFF	TGTGCCAGCAGTGGGCTAGCGGGAACGGCGCAGTTCTTC
TRBV19	-	TRBJ2-7	-	CASSPANYEQYF	TGTGCCAGTAGTCCTGCTAACTACGAGCAGTACTTC
TRBV7-3	-	TRBJ2-3	TRBD2	CASRGLAGGIDTQYF	TGTGCCAGCAGGGGACTAGCGGGAGGAATAGATACGCAGTATTTT
TRBV5-3	-	TRBJ2-7	-	CARTGTQADEQYF	TGTGCCAGAACCGGCACGCAAGCCGACGAGCAGTACTTC
TRBV7-9	once	TRBJ2-3	-	CASSLKADTNTQYF	TGTGCCAGCAGCTTGAAGGCTGACACTAATACGCAGTATTTT
TRBV18	-	TRBJ1-1	-	CASSPPGLMNTEAFF	TGTGCCAGCTCACCACCCGGACTCATGAACACTGAAGCTTTCTTT
TRBV2	-	TRBJ2-2	TRBD1	CASSGDRRNTGELFF	TGTGCCAGCAGTGGGGACAGGAGGAACACCGGGGAGCTGTTTTTT
TRBV28	-	TRBJ2-7	TRBD2	CASSLWGSGGSYEQYF	TGTGCCAGCAGTTTATGGGGTAGCGGGGGATCCTACGAGCAGTACTTC